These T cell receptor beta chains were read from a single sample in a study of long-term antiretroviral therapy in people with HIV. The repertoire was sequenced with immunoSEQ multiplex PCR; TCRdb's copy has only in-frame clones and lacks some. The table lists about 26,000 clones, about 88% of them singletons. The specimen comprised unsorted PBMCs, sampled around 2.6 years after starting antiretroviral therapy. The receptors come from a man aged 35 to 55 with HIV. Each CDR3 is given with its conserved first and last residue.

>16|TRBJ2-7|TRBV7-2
CASSLAPRGANYEQYF
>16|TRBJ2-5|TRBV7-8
CASSVSSGGVVETQYF
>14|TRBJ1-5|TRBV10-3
CAISEKGGNQPQHF
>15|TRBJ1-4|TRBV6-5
CASSSEEGGDEKLFF
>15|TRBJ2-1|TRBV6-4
CASSVGDRGSNEQFF
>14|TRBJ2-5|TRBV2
CASKRDPYQETQYF
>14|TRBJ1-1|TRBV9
CASSVAGGTGEAFF
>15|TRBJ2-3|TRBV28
CASSSADRSADTQYF
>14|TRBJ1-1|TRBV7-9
CASSFGGLNTEAFF
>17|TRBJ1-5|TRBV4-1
CASSQEASSYSNQPQHF
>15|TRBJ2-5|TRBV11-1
CASSWQGATQETQYF
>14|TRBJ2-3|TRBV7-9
CASRGPQGADTQYF
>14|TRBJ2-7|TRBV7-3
CASSLGHPGYEQYF
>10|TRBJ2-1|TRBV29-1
CSVAHREQFF
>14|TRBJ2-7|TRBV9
CASSDSGASYEQYF
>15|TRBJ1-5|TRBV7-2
CASSLPGQGNQPQHF
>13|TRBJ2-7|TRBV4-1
CASSLTGDYEQYF
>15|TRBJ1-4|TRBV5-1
CASSPQGLFNEKLFF
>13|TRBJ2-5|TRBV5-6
CASSRGVLGTQYF
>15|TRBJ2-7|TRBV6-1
CASSEAQTGAYEQYF
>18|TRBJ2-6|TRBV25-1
CASSPQAGGLSGANVLTF
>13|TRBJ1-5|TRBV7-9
CASSDSLLKPQHF
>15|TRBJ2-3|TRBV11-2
CASSLAGGLTDTQYF
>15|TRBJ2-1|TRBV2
CASRHRERPYNEQFF
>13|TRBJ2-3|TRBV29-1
CSVVDSNTDTQYF
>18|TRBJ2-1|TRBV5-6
CASSWALAGVRRGNEQFF
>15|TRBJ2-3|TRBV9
CASTERDRGTDTQYF
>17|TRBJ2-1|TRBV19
CASSIGSGLAPRTEQFF
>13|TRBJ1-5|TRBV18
CASSRQYNQPQHF
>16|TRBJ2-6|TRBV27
CASSGVFRSGANVLTF
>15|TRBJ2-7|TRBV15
CATSPGTGGSYEQYF
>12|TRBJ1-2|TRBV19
CASQGPNYGYTF
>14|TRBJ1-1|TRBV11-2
CASSITTVNTEAFF
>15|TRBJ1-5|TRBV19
CASSPTGDSNQPQHF
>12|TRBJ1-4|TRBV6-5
CASRSPNLGLFF
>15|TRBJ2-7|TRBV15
CATSGDRGPSYEQYF
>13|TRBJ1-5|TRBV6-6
CASSSASNQPQHF
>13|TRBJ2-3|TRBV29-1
CSVRDPVTDTQYF
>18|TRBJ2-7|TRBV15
CATSRDWTSGGLSYEQYF
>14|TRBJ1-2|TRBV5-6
CASSLDRGWGGYTF
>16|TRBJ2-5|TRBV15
CATSRDRAEGRETQYF
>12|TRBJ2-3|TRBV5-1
CASSLKGAAQYF
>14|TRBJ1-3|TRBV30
CACQQGAYGNTIYF
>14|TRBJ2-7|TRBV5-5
CASSLVPATYEQYF
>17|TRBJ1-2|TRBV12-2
CASRFSTVLDRGHGYTF
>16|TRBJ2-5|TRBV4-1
CASSQEEVVAGETQYF
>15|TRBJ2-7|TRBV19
CASAPGTSGSSEQYF
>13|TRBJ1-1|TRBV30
CACQLGDGTEAFF
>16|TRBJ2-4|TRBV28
CASSLSGALAKNIQYF